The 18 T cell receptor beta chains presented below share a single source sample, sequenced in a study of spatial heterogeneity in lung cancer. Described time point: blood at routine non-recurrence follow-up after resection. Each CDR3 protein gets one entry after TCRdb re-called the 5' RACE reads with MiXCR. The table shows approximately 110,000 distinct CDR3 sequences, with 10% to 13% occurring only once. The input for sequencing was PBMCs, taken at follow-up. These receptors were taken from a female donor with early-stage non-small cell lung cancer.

In DNA form, the CDR3 reads TGCAGCGGATGGGGGATAGGGGATAGGACTGAAGCTTTCTTT. Translated: CSGWGIGDRTEAFF. This sequence joins TRBV29-1 and TRBJ1-1; the D gene is possibly TRBD1 (5 bases). This CDR3 comprises 14 residues. Trimming shortened V by 7 bases and J by 5 bases, and 20 bases separated the two germline ends. The germline gives CDR1 SQVTM, CDR2 ANQGSEA.

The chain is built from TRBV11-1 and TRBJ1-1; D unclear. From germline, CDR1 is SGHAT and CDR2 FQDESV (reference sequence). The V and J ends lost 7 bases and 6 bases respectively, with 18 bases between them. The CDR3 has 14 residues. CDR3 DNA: TGTGCCAGCACCTCTGACCGCCGGTATCCTGAAGCTTTCTTT. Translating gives CASTSDRRYPEAFF.

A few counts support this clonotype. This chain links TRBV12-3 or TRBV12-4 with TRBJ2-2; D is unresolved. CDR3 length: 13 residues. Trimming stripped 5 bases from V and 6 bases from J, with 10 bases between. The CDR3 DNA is TGTGCCAGCAGTCCCTCGCTAGCCGGGGAGCTGTTTTTT. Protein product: CASSPSLAGELFF.

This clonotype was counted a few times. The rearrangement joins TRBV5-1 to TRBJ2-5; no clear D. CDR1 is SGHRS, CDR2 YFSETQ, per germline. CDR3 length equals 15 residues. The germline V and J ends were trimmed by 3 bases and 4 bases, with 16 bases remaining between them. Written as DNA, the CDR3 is TGCGCCAGCAGCTCGTTGCTCGGAACGGGAGAGACCCAGTACTTC. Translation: CASSSLLGTGETQYF.

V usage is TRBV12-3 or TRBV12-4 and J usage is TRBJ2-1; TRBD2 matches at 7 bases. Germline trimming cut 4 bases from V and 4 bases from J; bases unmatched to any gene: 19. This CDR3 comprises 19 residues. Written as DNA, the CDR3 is TGTGCCAGCAGTTCAGGAAGCGGGAATCGCCTCACACCTTACAATGAGCAGTTCTTC. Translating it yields CASSSGSGNRLTPYNEQFF.

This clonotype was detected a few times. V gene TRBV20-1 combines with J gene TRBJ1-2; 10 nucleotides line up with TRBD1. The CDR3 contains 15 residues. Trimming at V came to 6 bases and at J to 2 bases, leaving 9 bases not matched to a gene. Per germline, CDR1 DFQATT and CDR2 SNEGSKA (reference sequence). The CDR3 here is CSAGTGEGLNYGYTF. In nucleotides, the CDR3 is TGCAGTGCGGGGACAGGGGAAGGCCTAAACTATGGCTACACCTTC.

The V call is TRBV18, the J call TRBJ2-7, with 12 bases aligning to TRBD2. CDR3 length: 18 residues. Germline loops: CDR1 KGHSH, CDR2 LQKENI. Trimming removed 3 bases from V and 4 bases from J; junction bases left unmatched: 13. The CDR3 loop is CASSPGLAGPEGRYEQYV. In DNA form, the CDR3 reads TGTGCCAGCTCACCGGGACTAGCGGGTCCTGAGGGGAGATACGAGCAGTACGTC.

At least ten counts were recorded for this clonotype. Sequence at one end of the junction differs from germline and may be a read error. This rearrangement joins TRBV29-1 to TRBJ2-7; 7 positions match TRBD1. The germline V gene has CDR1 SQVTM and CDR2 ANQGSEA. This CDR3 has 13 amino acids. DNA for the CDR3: TGCAGCGTCGAAGACAGGGTATCCTACGAGCAGTACTTC. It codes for CSVEDRVSYEQYF.

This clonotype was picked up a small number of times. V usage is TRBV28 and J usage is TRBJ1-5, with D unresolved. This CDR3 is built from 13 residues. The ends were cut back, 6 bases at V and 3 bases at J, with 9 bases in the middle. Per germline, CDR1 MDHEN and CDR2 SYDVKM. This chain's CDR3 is CASRPNLNQPQHF. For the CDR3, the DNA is TGTGCCAGCAGGCCCAATCTCAATCAGCCCCAGCATTTT.

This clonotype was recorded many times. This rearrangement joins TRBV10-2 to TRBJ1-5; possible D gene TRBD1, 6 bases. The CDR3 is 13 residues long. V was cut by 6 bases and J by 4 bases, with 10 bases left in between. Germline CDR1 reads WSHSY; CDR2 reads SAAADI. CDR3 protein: CASRGQQNQPQHF. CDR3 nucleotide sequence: TGCGCCAGCAGAGGACAGCAGAATCAGCCCCAGCATTTT.

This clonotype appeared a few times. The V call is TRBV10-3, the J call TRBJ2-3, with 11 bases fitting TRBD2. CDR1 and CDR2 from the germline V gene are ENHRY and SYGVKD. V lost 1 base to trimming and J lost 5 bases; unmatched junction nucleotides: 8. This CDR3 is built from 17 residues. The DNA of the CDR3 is TGTGCCATCAGTGAGTGGGGAACCCTAGCGGGAGGAGATACGCAGTATTTT. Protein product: CAISEWGTLAGGDTQYF.

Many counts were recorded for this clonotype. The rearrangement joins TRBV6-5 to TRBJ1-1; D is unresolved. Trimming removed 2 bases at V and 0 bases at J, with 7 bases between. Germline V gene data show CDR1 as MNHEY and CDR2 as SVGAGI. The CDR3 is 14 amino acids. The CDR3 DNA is TGTGCCAGCAGTTACGTAAGGGTGAACACTGAAGCTTTCTTT. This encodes CASSYVRVNTEAFF.

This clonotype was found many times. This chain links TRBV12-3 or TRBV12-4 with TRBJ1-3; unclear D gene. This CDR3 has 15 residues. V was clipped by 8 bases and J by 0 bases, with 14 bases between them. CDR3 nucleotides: TGTGCCAGCCAGACTCAGGCAGCCTCTGGAAACACCATATATTTT. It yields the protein CASQTQAASGNTIYF.

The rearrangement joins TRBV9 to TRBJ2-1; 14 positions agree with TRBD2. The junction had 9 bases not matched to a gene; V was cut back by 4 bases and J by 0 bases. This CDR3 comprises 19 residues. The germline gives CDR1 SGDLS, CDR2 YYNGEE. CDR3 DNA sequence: TGTGCCAGCAGCCCACCAAGGACTAGCGGGAGGACCTCCTACAATGAGCAGTTCTTC. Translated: CASSPPRTSGRTSYNEQFF.

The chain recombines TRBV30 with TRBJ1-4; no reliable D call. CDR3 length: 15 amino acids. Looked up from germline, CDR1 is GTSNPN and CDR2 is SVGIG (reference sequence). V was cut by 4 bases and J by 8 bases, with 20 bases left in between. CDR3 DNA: TGTGCCTGGACCCGGAGGAACACGAGAGGGGAAAAACTGTTTTTT. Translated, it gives CAWTRRNTRGEKLFF.

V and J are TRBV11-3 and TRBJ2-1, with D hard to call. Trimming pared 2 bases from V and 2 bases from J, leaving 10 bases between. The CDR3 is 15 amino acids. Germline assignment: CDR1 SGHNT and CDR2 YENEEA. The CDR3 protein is CASSLMDGPYNEQFF. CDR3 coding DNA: TGTGCCAGCAGCTTAATGGACGGACCCTACAATGAGCAGTTCTTC.

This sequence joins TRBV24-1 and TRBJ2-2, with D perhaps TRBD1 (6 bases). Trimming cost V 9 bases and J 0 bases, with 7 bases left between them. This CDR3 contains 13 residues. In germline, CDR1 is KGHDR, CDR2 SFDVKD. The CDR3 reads CATGDTNTGELFF. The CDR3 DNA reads TGTGCCACCGGGGACACGAACACCGGGGAGCTGTTTTTT.

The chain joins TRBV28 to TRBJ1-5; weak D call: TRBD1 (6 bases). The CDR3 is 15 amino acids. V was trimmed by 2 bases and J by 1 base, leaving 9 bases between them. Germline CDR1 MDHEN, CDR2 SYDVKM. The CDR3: CASSLPGASNQPQHF. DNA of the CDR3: TGTGCCAGCAGTTTACCGGGGGCCAGCAATCAGCCCCAGCATTTT.